This T cell receptor (beta chain) came from a study of cytomegalovirus exposure and HLA in healthy donors. Turning to the study itself: The 110 million or so unique TCR beta sequences, from roughly 170 million T cells, were found by an earlier analysis. Findings and caveats of the study: V- and J-gene trimming in TCR beta was tied to a missense DCLRE1C variant by an analysis performed later. Later analysis suggested links between common viral pathogens and several top significant clusters. Later on, an analysis showed TCR association rates differing by HLA locus, with DRB1 the most and HLA-C the fewest.

This CDR3 has 14 amino acids. Per germline, CDR1 MNHEY and CDR2 SVGAGI. The V gene end was trimmed by 5 bases and the J gene end by 6 bases; junction bases not matched to a gene: 5. Remarks on this clone: What it recognizes is unknown.

The PCR ran on 60 Vbeta and 13 Jbeta primers. The repertoire was sequenced with immunoSEQ multiplex PCR; TCRdb's copy has only in-frame clones and lacks some. The profile shows 150,000 to 200,000 clones, 80% to 85% of them singletons. The TCR originated in a woman aged 40 to 50 in good health and CMV-seronegative. This sequence joins TRBV6-5 and TRBJ1-5, with TRBD1 matching 9 bases. Sequencing was carried out using PBMCs. DNA of the CDR3: TGTGCCAGCAGTGAACAGGGGGCGGGTCAGCCCCAGCATTTT. Translating it yields CASSEQGAGQPQHF.